This TCR beta chain was sequenced for a study of blood T cell repertoires in COVID-19. About the research overall: The United States, Italy and Spain were the sources of the acute and convalescent COVID-19 samples. Sample material is recorded as cDNA or gDNA derived from T cells, B-cell-depleted T cells, or PBMCs.

Trimming removed 4 bases at V and 5 bases at J, with 13 bases between. CDR1 is LNHDA, CDR2 SQIVND, per germline (reference sequence). This CDR3 spans 14 amino acids. Per the authors' pipeline: Amplifying reference gene primers gave estimates of nucleated cell counts. Profiled with immunoSEQ multiplex PCR; TCRdb holds only in-frame clones, not every one. V, J and clone size were drawn from that table, and D and trimming were deduced from the DNA. The sample lists 85,000 to 100,000 clones, about 85% occurring once. Sequenced input: peripheral blood. The clonotype comes from a man aged 55-75 years with acute or convalescent COVID-19. The chain combines TRBV19 with TRBJ2-3; tentatively, D is TRBD1 (6 bases). CDR3 in amino acids: CASSSMAGVDTQYF. The CDR3 DNA reads as TGTGCCAGTAGTAGTATGGCAGGGGTAGATACGCAGTATTTT.